The rows below give T cell receptor beta chains drawn from one sample of a study of T cells after yellow fever vaccination. TCRdb itself ran the 5' RACE reads through MiXCR, one entry per CDR3 protein. In the table there are a few hundred thousand distinct CDR3 sequences, roughly 3.5% of which are singletons. Sequences were derived from PBMCs, sampled on the day of the yellow fever booster vaccination. The receptors originated from a man between 18 and 29 years old who received the YFV17D yellow fever vaccine. CDR3s include the opening cysteine and the closing phenylalanine or tryptophan. The D gene is left open where the match is weak. Some rows mark clone size as missing; the rest say once, few, many or name a class of expanded clone.

v_call	j_call	d_call	clone_size	cdr3_length	cdr3_aa	cdr3_nt
TRBV7-9	TRBJ2-2	NA	NA	14	CASSLEDSAGELFF	TGTGCCAGCAGCTTAGAGGACAGCGCCGGGGAGCTGTTTTTT
TRBV6-1	TRBJ2-3	NA	few	15	CASSDGRGGTDTQYF	TGTGCCAGCAGTGACGGGCGGGGTGGCACAGATACGCAGTATTTT
TRBV11-2	TRBJ2-6	NA	many	15	CASSLQGAGANVLTF	TGTGCCAGCAGCTTACAGGGTGCGGGGGCCAACGTCCTGACTTTC
TRBV29-1	TRBJ1-4	TRBD1	NA	13	CSATGTGNEKLFF	TGCAGCGCGACCGGGACAGGGAATGAAAAACTGTTTTTT
TRBV20-1	TRBJ2-1	NA	many	13	CSAKQGPYNEQFF	TGCAGTGCAAAACAGGGCCCCTACAATGAGCAGTTCTTC
TRBV6-5	TRBJ1-6	NA	many	16	CASSYLAWTGNSPLHF	TGTGCCAGCAGTTATCTAGCCTGGACGGGGAATTCACCCCTCCACTTT
TRBV4-1	TRBJ1-2	TRBD1	few	15	CASSQTQGPSDGYTF	TGCGCCAGCAGCCAAACACAGGGGCCGTCTGATGGCTACACCTTC
TRBV5-5	TRBJ2-2	TRBD1	NA	15	CASSRRQGNTGELFF	TGTGCCAGCAGCCGGCGACAGGGGAACACCGGGGAGCTGTTTTTT
TRBV28	TRBJ2-5	NA	many	11	CATGPEKTQYF	TGTGCCACAGGGCCAGAAAAGACCCAGTACTTC
TRBV10-2	TRBJ2-7	NA	many	12	CASTGLNYEQYF	TGCGCCAGCACCGGACTCAACTACGAGCAGTACTTC
TRBV25-1	TRBJ1-2	NA	many	16	CASSDLILDLGYGYTF	TGTGCCAGCAGTGATTTAATACTCGACTTAGGATATGGCTACACCTTC
TRBV20-1	TRBJ2-5	TRBD1	many	14	CSARDLGQGGPQYF	TGCAGTGCTAGAGATTTGGGACAGGGTGGGCCCCAGTACTTC
TRBV6-5	TRBJ1-2	NA	many	13	CASSYSGRYGYTF	TGTGCCAGCAGTTACTCCGGCAGATATGGCTACACCTTC
TRBV5-1	TRBJ1-2	TRBD1	many	14	CASSFTGTAYGYTF	TGCGCCAGCAGCTTCACCGGGACAGCATATGGCTACACCTTC
TRBV12-3/TRBV12-4	TRBJ1-1	NA	NA	12	CASSRTNTEAFF	TGTGCCAGCAGCCGGACAAACACTGAAGCTTTCTTT
TRBV10-2	TRBJ2-3	TRBD2	many	14	CASKGDAGVDTQYF	TGCGCCAGCAAAGGGGATGCGGGGGTAGATACGCAGTATTTT
TRBV27	TRBJ2-7	NA	many	15	CASSSRAGSSYEQYF	TGTGCCAGCAGTTCCCGGGCGGGGAGCTCCTACGAGCAGTACTTC
TRBV18	TRBJ2-1	NA	NA	15	CASSPPRAAYNEQFF	TGTGCCAGCTCACCTCCAAGGGCAGCCTACAATGAGCAGTTCTTC
TRBV28	TRBJ2-2	TRBD1	many	15	CASSSDRAHTGELFF	TGTGCCAGCAGTTCGGACAGGGCGCACACCGGGGAGCTGTTTTTT
TRBV5-1	TRBJ1-1	NA	NA	15	CASSLVARGITEAFF	TGCGCCAGCAGCTTGGTCGCCAGGGGAATCACTGAAGCTTTCTTT
TRBV2	TRBJ1-1	TRBD1	few	16	CASRGDRGPINTEAFF	TGTGCCAGCAGGGGGGACAGGGGCCCCATTAACACTGAAGCTTTCTTT
TRBV5-4	TRBJ1-2	NA	many	13	CASSFTGSYGYTF	TGTGCCAGCAGCTTTACAGGGTCCTATGGCTACACCTTC
TRBV12-3/TRBV12-4	TRBJ2-3	TRBD2	few	14	CASSLSGGVDTQYF	TGTGCCAGCAGCCTTAGCGGGGGGGTAGATACGCAGTATTTT
TRBV7-6	TRBJ2-5	TRBD1	many	14	CASSWDRVNETQYF	TGTGCCAGCAGCTGGGACAGGGTAAATGAGACCCAGTACTTC
TRBV3-1	TRBJ1-3	NA	many	16	CASSQDPARSGNTIYF	TGTGCCAGCAGCCAAGATCCCGCTAGAAGTGGAAACACCATATATTTT
TRBV27	TRBJ2-3	NA	NA	16	CASSPRRSALPDTQYF	TGTGCCAGCAGTCCCCGCCGGTCGGCCCTCCCAGATACGCAGTATTTT
TRBV9	TRBJ2-1	TRBD1	many	16	CASSVGQGAPYNEQFF	TGTGCCAGCAGCGTAGGCCAGGGGGCCCCCTACAATGAGCAGTTCTTC
TRBV7-9	TRBJ1-1	NA	many	14	CASNRAGVNTEAFF	TGTGCCAGCAACAGGGCGGGGGTGAACACTGAAGCTTTCTTT
TRBV27	TRBJ1-1	NA	few	13	CASMRFMNTEAFF	TGTGCCAGCATGAGGTTCATGAACACTGAAGCTTTCTTT
TRBV12-5	TRBJ2-1	TRBD1	NA	14	CASGSLQGMIEQFF	TGTGCTAGTGGTTCCTTACAGGGGATGATTGAGCAGTTCTTC
TRBV10-3	TRBJ2-2	TRBD1	few	15	CAIRTGTANTGELFF	TGTGCCATCAGGACCGGGACAGCGAACACCGGGGAGCTGTTTTTT
TRBV5-4	TRBJ2-5	NA	many	14	CASSLERAGKTQYF	TGTGCCAGCAGCTTAGAGCGGGCGGGGAAGACCCAGTACTTC
TRBV5-1	TRBJ2-5	NA	few	16	CASSLVSREPQETQYF	TGCGCCAGCAGCTTGGTTTCCCGTGAACCTCAAGAGACCCAGTACTTC